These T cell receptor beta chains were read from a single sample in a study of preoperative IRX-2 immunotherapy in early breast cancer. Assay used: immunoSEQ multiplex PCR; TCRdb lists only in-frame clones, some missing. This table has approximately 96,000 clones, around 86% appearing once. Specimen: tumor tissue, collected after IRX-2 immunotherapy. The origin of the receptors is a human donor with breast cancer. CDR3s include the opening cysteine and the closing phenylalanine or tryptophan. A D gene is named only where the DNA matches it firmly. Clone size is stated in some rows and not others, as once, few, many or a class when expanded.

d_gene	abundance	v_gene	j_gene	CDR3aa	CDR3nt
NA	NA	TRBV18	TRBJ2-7	CASSPEVRAARYEQYF	TGTGCCAGCTCACCCGAAGTTAGGGCAGCTCGTTACGAGCAGTACTTC
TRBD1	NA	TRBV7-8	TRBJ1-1	CASRGQGGTEAFF	TGTGCCAGCAGAGGACAGGGAGGCACTGAAGCTTTCTTT
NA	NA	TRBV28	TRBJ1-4	CASSPHRVEGEKLFF	TGTGCCAGCAGTCCACACAGGGTAGAGGGCGAAAAACTGTTTTTT
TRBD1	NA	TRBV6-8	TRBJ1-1	CASSQGAPNTEAFF	TGTGCCAGCAGTCAGGGGGCCCCAAACACTGAAGCTTTCTTT
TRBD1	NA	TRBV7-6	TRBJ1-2	CASSFERDRSYYGYTF	TGTGCCAGCAGCTTTGAGAGGGACAGGTCATACTATGGCTACACCTTC
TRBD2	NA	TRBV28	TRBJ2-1	CASSLSGLAGRSEQFF	TGTGCCAGCAGTTTGAGTGGACTAGCGGGAAGAAGTGAGCAGTTCTTC
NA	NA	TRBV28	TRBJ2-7	CASGRVSYEQYF	TGTGCCAGCGGCAGGGTTTCCTACGAGCAGTACTTC
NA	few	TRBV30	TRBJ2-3	CAWSGSFTDTQYF	TGTGCCTGGTCGGGCAGCTTCACAGATACGCAGTATTTT
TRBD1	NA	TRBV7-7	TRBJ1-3	CASSWTGSGNTIYF	TGTGCCAGCAGCTGGACAGGCTCTGGAAACACCATATATTTT
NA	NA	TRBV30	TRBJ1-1	CAWTLGGNTEAFF	TGTGCCTGGACTTTGGGGGGGAACACTGAAGCTTTCTTT
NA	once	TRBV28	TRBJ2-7	CASSSPGETSYEQYF	TGTGCCAGCAGTTCCCCAGGGGAAACATCCTACGAGCAGTACTTC
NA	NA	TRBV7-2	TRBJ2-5	CASSRPTPRGETQYF	TGTGCCAGCAGCCGCCCCACCCCACGGGGAGAGACCCAGTACTTC
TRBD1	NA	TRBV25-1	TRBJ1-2	CASSDDPGQNYGYTF	TGTGCCAGCAGTGACGATCCGGGACAGAACTATGGCTACACCTTC
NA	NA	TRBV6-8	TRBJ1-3	CASSRRDMPGNTIYF	TGTGCCAGCAGTCGCCGGGACATGCCTGGAAACACCATATATTTT
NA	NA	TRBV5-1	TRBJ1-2	CASSLAPGSMEGYTF	TGCGCCAGCAGCTTGGCCCCGGGTTCTATGGAGGGCTACACCTTC
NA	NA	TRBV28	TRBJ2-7	CASSLDQSYEQYF	TGTGCCAGCAGTTTGGACCAGAGCTACGAGCAGTACTTC
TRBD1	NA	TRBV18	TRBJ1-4	CASSPGGQSEKLFF	TGTGCCAGCTCACCCGGGGGACAGTCTGAAAAACTGTTTTTT
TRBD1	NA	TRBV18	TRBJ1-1	CASSRDRANTEAFF	TGTGCCAGCTCTAGGGACAGGGCCAACACTGAAGCTTTCTTT
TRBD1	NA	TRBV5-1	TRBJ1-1	CASSRTGTKDTEAFF	TGCGCCAGCAGCCGGACAGGGACTAAGGACACTGAAGCTTTCTTT
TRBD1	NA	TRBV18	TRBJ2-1	CASSPRTGVGVGEQFF	TGTGCCAGCTCACCTAGGACAGGGGTAGGTGTTGGGGAGCAGTTCTTC
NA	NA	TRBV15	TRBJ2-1	CATSRSEEGHRANEQFF	TGTGCCACCAGCAGATCCGAAGAAGGACACAGGGCGAATGAGCAGTTCTTC
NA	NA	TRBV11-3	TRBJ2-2	CASITDPQLAGELFF	TGTGCCAGCATCACTGACCCCCAGCTAGCCGGGGAGCTGTTTTTT
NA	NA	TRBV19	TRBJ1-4	CASSSTGFVKLFF	TGTGCCAGTAGCAGCACGGGTTTTGTAAAACTGTTTTTT
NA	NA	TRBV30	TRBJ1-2	CAWTEQGNYGYTF	TGTGCCTGGACCGAACAGGGTAACTATGGCTACACCTTC